The 6 T cell receptor beta chains given below trace back to one sample, sequenced in a study of blood T cell repertoires in COVID-19. The protocol was immunoSEQ multiplex PCR, while the TCRdb copy is restricted to in-frame clones and leaves out a portion. The table has hundreds of thousands of clones, 65% to 90% seen once. The sequenced material came from PBMCs or T cells enriched from blood (not recorded which). These receptors were obtained from a woman aged 40 to 49 with acute COVID-19.

This clone was counted a single time. The chain recombines TRBV14 with TRBJ1-2, with D unclear. Germline values: CDR1 SGHDN, CDR2 FVKESK. The CDR3 is 12 residues long. With 0 bases removed from V and 5 bases from J, the gap between germline ends came to 4 bases. The CDR3 nucleotides are TGTGCCAGCAGCCAAGATCGTTATGGCTACACCTTC. Its translation is CASSQDRYGYTF.

V and J are TRBV28 and TRBJ2-1; no firm D call. Germline assignment: CDR1 MDHEN and CDR2 SYDVKM. The V end was cut by 3 bases, the J end by 0 bases, with 6 bases between. This CDR3 contains 14 residues. CDR3 sequence reads: CASSFRSSYNEQFF. The CDR3 nucleotides read TGTGCCAGCAGTTTCCGGAGCTCCTACAATGAGCAGTTCTTC.

The V and J genes are TRBV28 and TRBJ2-1; 9 bases align to TRBD2. The junction had 7 bases not matched to a gene; V was cut back by 4 bases and J by 9 bases. The CDR3 is made up of 14 amino acids. Per germline, CDR1 MDHEN and CDR2 SYDVKM. CDR3 loop: CASSYRGRAVEQFF. The CDR3 nucleotides are TGTGCCAGCAGTTATCGCGGGAGGGCCGTTGAGCAGTTCTTC.

This clone is a singleton in its sample. J is TRBJ1-1 and V is TRBV27; D remains ambiguous. CDR1 and CDR2 from the germline V gene are MNHEY and SMNVEV (reference sequence). The CDR3 has 15 amino acids. V was trimmed by 3 bases and J by 3 bases, leaving 14 bases between them. CDR3 DNA: TGTGCCAGCAGTTTCGGATCCACAGCACACACTGAAGCTTTCTTT. Encoded protein: CASSFGSTAHTEAFF.

This rearrangement joins TRBV5-1 to TRBJ2-7, with D possibly matching TRBD1 (6 bases). Germline V gives CDR1 SGHRS, CDR2 YFSETQ. Trimming stripped 1 base from V and 2 bases from J, with 16 bases between. The CDR3 spans 16 residues. In DNA, the CDR3 is TGCGCCAGCAGCTTGAGGGGCCTCGGACAGCCCTACGAGCAGTACTTC. Amino acids: CASSLRGLGQPYEQYF.

The chain uses TRBV5-1 and TRBJ2-5, with 7 bases aligning to TRBD2. CDR1 is SGHRS, CDR2 YFSETQ, per germline. This CDR3 contains 14 residues. J lost 1 base, V lost 6 bases, and 6 bases had no gene match. Here the CDR3 reads CASKLSGGQETQYF. The CDR3 DNA follows: TGCGCCAGCAAACTCTCGGGGGGCCAAGAGACCCAGTACTTC.